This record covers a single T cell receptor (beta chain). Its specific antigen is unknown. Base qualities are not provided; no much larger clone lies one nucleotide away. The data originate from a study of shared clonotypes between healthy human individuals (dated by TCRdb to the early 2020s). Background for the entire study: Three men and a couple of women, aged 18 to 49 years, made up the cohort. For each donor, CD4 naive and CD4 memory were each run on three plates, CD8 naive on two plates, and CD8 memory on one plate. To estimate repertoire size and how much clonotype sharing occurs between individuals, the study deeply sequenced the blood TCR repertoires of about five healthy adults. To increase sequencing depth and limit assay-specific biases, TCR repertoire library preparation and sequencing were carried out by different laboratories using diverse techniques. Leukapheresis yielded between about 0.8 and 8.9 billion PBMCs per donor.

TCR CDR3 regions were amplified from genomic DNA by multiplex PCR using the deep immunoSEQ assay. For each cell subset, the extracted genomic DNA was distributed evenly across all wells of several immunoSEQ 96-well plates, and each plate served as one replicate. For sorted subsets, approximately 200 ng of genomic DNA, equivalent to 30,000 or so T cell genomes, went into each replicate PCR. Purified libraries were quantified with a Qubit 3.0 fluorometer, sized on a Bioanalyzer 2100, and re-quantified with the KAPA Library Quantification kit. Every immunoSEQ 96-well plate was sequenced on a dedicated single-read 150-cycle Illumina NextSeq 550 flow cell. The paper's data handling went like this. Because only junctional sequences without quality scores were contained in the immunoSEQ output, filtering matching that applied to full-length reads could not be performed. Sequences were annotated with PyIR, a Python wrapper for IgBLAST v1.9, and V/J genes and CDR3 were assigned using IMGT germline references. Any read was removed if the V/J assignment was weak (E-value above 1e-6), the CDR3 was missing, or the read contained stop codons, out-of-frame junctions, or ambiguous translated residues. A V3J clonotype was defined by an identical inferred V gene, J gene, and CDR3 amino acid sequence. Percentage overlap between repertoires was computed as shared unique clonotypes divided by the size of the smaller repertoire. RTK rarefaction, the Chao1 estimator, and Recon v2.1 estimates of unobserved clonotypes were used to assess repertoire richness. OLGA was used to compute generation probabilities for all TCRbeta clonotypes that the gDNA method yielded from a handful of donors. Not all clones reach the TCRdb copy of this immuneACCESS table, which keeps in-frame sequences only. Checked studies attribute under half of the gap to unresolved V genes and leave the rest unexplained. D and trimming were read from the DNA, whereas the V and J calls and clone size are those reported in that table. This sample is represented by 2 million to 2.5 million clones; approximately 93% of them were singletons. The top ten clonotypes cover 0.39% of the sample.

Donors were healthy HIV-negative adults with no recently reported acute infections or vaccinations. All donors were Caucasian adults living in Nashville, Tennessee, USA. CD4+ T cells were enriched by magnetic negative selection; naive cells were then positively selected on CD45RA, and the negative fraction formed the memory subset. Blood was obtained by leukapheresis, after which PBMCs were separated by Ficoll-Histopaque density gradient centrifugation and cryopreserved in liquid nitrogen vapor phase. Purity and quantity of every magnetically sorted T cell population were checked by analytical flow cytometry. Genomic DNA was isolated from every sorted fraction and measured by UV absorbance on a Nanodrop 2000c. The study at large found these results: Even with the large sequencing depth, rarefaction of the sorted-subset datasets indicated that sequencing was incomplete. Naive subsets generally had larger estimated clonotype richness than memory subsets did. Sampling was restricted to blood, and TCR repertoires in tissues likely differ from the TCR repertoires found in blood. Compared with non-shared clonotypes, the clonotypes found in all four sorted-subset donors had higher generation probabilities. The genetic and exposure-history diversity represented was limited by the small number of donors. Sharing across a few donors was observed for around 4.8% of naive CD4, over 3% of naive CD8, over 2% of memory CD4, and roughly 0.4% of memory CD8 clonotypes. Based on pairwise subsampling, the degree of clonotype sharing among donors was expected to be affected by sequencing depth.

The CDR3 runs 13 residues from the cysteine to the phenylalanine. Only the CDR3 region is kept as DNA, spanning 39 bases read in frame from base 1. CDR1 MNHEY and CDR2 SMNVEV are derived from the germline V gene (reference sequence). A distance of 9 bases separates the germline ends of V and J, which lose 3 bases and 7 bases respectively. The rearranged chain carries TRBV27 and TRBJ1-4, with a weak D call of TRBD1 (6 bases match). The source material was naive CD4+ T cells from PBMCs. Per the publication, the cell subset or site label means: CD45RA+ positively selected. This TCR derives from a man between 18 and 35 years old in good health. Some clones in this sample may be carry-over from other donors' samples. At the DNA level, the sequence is TGTGCCAGCAGTTTTGCAGGGGTTGAAAAACTGTTTTTT. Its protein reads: CASSFAGVEKLFF.